The next 10 T cell receptor beta chains were all read from a single sample in a study of blood T cell repertoires in COVID-19. Sequencing was performed with immunoSEQ multiplex PCR; in TCRdb, only in-frame clones are kept and a portion is missing. The sample contains fewer than 100,000 clones, 70% to 90% of which appear only once. Sample: peripheral blood. The receptors stem from a man aged 65 to 79 with acute or convalescent COVID-19.

The chain uses TRBV9 and TRBJ2-1; D uncertain. With 1 base removed from V and 5 bases from J, the gap between germline ends came to 7 bases. CDR3 length: 13 residues. Germline V CDR1 and CDR2: SGDLS, YYNGEE. CDR3 sequence reads: CASSVLQNNEQFF. The CDR3 DNA reads as TGTGCCAGCAGCGTATTACAGAACAATGAGCAGTTCTTC. Filled out from reference TRBV9 and TRBJ2-1, the complete variable domain reads DSGVTQTPKHLITATGQRVTLRCSPRSGDLSVYWYQQSLDQGLQFLIQYYNGEERAKGNILERFSAQQFPDLHSELNLSSLELGDSALYFCASSVLQNNEQFFGPGTRLTVL.

The chain employs TRBV29-1 and TRBJ1-1; TRBD1 matches 8 bases. The V and J ends lost 5 bases and 4 bases, in that order; junction bases with no gene match: 9. The CDR3 has 14 amino acids. CDR1 and CDR2 from the germline V gene are SQVTM and ANQGSEA. CDR3 amino acids: CSVPQGARATEAFF. In DNA, the CDR3 is TGCAGCGTTCCCCAGGGGGCGCGGGCCACTGAAGCTTTCTTT.

This rearrangement joins TRBV7-9 to TRBJ1-4; possible D gene TRBD1, 5 bases. CDR1 and CDR2 (germline): SEHNR, FQNEAQ (reference sequence). The ends were cut back, 3 bases at V and 8 bases at J, with 16 bases in the middle. The CDR3 spans 15 residues. CDR3 sequence: CASSLPDSKGEKLFF. In nucleotides, the CDR3 is TGTGCCAGCAGCTTGCCTGACAGTAAGGGGGAAAAACTGTTTTTT.

This sequence joins TRBV12-3 or TRBV12-4 and TRBJ1-4; possible D gene TRBD1, 6 bases. The CDR3 runs to 13 residues. V was clipped by 5 bases and J by 6 bases, with 10 bases between them. Written as DNA, the CDR3 is TGTGCCAGCAGTCCTAGGGGGTATGAAAAACTGTTTTTT. This gives the protein CASSPRGYEKLFF.

This clone was found a few times. The chain employs TRBV15 and TRBJ1-4; the D gene is possibly TRBD1 (5 bases). In germline, CDR1 is LNHNV, CDR2 YYDKDF (reference sequence). The germline V and J ends were trimmed by 1 base and 7 bases, with 13 bases remaining between them. CDR3 length: 15 amino acids. CDR3 sequence (DNA): TGTGCCACCAGCAGAGCTGTCAGGGAATTTGAAAAACTGTTTTTT. It specifies CATSRAVREFEKLFF.

The gene calls are TRBV18 and TRBJ2-5; the D gene is possibly TRBD2 (5 bases). The CDR3 sequence is 16 residues long. The germline gives CDR1 KGHSH, CDR2 LQKENI. V was cut by 1 base and J by 3 bases, with 15 bases left in between. The DNA for the CDR3 is TGTGCCAGCTCACCACGGGTCAGGACGGGGAAAGAGACCCAGTACTTC. Translation gives CASSPRVRTGKETQYF. The whole variable domain, filled in from reference TRBV18 and TRBJ2-5, reads NAGVMQNPRHLVRRRGQEARLRCSPMKGHSHVYWYRQLPEEGLKFMVYLQKENIIDESGMPKERFSAEFPKEGPSILRIQQVVRGDSAAYFCASSPRVRTGKETQYFGPGTRLLVL.

The genes are TRBV12-2 and TRBJ1-1; the D call of TRBD1 is as the table states it, not checked on the DNA. TRBV12-2 corresponds to a pseudogene. The CDR3 sequence is 17 residues long. Here the CDR3 reads CASRLCVELRVNTEAFF. The CDR3 nucleotides read TGTGCAAGTCGCTTGTGTGTAGAGCTCAGGGTGAACACTGAAGCTTTCTTT.

This chain links TRBV11-2 with TRBJ1-4, with D uncertain. V was pared by 1 base and J by 0 bases, with 15 bases between. The CDR3 has 18 amino acids. Germline V gives CDR1 SGHAT, CDR2 FQNNGV. This CDR3 is CASSLAFSLRTTNEKLFF. The CDR3 region has the DNA TGTGCCAGCAGCTTAGCCTTTTCCTTGCGTACAACTAATGAAAAACTGTTTTTT.

The rearrangement joins TRBV6-5 to TRBJ1-2, with TRBD1 matching 7 bases. This CDR3 comprises 14 residues. Trimming took 7 bases from V and 4 from J; bases not matched to a gene: 9. The germline gives CDR1 MNHEY, CDR2 SVGAGI. The CDR3: CASNQGGRPYGYTF. Written as DNA, the CDR3 is TGTGCCAGCAACCAGGGGGGTCGCCCCTATGGCTACACCTTC.

The chain is built from TRBV6-5 and TRBJ2-3; 9 nucleotides match TRBD1. The V gene end was trimmed by 6 bases and the J gene end by 2 bases; junction bases not matched to a gene: 3. The CDR3 is 14 amino acids. Looked up from germline, CDR1 is MNHEY and CDR2 is SVGAGI. CDR3 sequence reads: CASSRDRDTDTQYF. DNA for the CDR3: TGTGCCAGCAGCCGGGACAGGGACACAGATACGCAGTATTTT.